This T cell receptor beta chain was captured in a study of response to subunit inactivated influenza vaccine. General study results and limits: Authors suggested each seasonal flu vaccination may recruit only limited numbers of new T cells.

V shed 7 bases and J shed 5 bases, with 20 bases lying between them. The length of the CDR3 is 15 residues. There are many counts of this clonotype. Its antigen remains unidentified. TCRdb ran MiXCR on the RT-PCR reads and lists one entry per CDR3 protein. In the table there are under 850,000 distinct CDR3 sequences, approximately 17% of which are singletons. This sequence originates from a man in his fifties or sixties who received an inactivated influenza vaccine. Sample: PBMCs from blood, taken 4 to 6 days after vaccination. The gene calls are TRBV12-3 or TRBV12-4 and TRBJ1-1; a weak D match, TRBD1 (6 bases). The CDR3 sequence is CASIPVGAGWTEAFF. The CDR3 DNA reads as TGTGCCAGCATCCCGGTGGGGGCAGGTTGGACTGAAGCTTTCTTT.